This T cell receptor beta chain was recovered during a study of CD8+ T cells in alopecia areata. As for the study in general: Tofacitinib lasted 6 to 18 months, then 6 months off drug.

The CDR3 totals 14 residues. Germline V gene data show CDR1 as SGHTA and CDR2 as FQGNSA. V was clipped by 5 bases and J by 7 bases; unmatched bases: 8. The count of this clone is one. The antigen is undetermined. Sequencing templates came from extracted RNA that was reverse transcribed into cDNA. Measured with immunoSEQ multiplex PCR; TCRdb has only the in-frame clones, and not every one. Of 150,000 to 200,000 clones listed, 50% to 60% are singletons. Study-wide points: Sharing of TCRs across patients appeared less clear than in mice, possibly for HLA-related reasons.

Treatment indicated: oral pan-JAK inhibitor, 5-10 mg twice daily. Sequencing was performed on CD4+ T cells sorted from blood, taken at week 4, from a patient treated with tofacitinib. This TCR was sampled from a human donor with alopecia areata. The chain links TRBV7-2 to TRBJ2-7, with 10 bases identical to TRBD1. This chain's CDR3 is CASSRDRGREEQYF. CDR3 sequence (DNA): TGTGCCAGCAGCCGTGACAGGGGGCGCGAGGAGCAGTACTTC.